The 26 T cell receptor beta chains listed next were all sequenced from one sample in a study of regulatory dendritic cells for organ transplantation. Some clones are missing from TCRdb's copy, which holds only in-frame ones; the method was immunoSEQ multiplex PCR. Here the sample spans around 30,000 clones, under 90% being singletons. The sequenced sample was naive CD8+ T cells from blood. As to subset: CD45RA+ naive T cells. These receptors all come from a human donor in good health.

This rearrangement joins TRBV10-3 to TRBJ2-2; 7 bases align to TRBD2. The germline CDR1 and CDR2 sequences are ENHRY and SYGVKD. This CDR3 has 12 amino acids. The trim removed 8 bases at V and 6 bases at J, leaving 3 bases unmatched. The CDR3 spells CAIQRGPGELFF. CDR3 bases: TGTGCCATCCAGCGGGGTCCCGGGGAGCTGTTTTTT.

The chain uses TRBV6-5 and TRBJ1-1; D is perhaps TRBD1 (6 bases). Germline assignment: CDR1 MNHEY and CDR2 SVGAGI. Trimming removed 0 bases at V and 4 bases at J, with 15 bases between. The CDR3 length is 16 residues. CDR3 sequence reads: CASSYSDGRGGTEAFF. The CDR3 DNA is TGTGCCAGCAGTTACTCGGACGGCCGAGGGGGCACTGAAGCTTTCTTT.

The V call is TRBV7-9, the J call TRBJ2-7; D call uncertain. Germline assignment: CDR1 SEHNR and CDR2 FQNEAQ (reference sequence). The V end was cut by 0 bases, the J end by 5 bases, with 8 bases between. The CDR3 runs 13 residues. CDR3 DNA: TGTGCCAGCAGCTTAGCGCCACAGAACGAGCAGTACTTC. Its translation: CASSLAPQNEQYF.

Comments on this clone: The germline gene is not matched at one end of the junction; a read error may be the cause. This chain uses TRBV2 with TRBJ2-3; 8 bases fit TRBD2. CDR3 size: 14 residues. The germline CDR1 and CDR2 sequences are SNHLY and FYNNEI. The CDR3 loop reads CSSSEAGGTDTQYF. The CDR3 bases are TGTTCCAGCAGTGAAGCGGGAGGCACAGATACGCAGTATTTT.

CDR3 residues: CATSFRDKPNYEQYF. CDR3 coding DNA: TGTGCCACCAGCTTTCGGGACAAGCCAAATTACGAGCAGTACTTC. The chain employs TRBV15 and TRBJ2-7; perhaps TRBD1 as D (6 bases). Looked up from germline, CDR1 is LNHNV and CDR2 is YYDKDF (reference sequence). Deletions cut 5 bases from V and 4 bases from J, with 18 bases between. This CDR3 comprises 15 residues.

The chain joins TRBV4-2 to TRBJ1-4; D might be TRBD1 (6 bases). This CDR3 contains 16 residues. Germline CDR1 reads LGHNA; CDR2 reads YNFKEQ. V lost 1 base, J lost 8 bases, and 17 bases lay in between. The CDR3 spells CASSQGTGTRREKLFF. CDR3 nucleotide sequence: TGTGCCAGCAGCCAAGGAACCGGGACACGGCGGGAAAAACTGTTTTTT.

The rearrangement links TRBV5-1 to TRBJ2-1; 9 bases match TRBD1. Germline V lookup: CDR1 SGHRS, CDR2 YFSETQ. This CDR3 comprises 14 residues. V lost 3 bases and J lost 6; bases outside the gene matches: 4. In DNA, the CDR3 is TGCGCCAGCAGCTCATGGACAGGGGCCAATGAGCAGTTCTTC. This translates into CASSSWTGANEQFF.

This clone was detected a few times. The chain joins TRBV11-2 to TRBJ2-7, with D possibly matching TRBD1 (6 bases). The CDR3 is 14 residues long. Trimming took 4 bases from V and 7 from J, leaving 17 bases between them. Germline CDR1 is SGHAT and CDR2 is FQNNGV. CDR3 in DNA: TGTGCCAGCAGCTCCCGGCTGGGGGCGAGGGAGCAGTACTTC. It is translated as CASSSRLGAREQYF.

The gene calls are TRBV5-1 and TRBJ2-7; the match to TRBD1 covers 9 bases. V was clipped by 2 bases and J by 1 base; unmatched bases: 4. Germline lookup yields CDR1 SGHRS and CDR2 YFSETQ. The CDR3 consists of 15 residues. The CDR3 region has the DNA TGCGCCAGCAGCTTTCCCGGGACAGGGTCCTACGAGCAGTACTTC. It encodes CASSFPGTGSYEQYF.

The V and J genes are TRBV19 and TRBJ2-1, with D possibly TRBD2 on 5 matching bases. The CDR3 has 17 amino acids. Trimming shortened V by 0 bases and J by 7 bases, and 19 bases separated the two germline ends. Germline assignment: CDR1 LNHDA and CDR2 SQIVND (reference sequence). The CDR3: CASSIDLLSRTQNEQFF. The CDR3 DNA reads TGTGCCAGTAGTATAGATCTATTGAGTAGGACTCAAAATGAGCAGTTCTTC.

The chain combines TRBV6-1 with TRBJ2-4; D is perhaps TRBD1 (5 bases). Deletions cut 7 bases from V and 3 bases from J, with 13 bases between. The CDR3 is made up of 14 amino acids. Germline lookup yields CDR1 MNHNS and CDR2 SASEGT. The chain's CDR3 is CASIMTAYKNIQYF. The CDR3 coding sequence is TGTGCCAGCATCATGACAGCATACAAAAACATTCAGTACTTC.

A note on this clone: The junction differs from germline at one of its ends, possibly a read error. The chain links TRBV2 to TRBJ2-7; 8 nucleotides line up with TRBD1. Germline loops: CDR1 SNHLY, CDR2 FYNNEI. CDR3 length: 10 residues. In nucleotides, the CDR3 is TGTGCCACCCCCGGACAGGGTAGATCGTTC. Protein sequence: CATPGQGRSF.

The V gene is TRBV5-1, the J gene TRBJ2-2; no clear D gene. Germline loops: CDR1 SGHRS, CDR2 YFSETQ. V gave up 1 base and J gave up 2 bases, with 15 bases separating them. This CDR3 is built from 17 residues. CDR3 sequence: CASSLMRIQLNTGELFF. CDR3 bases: TGCGCCAGCAGCTTGATGAGGATACAACTTAACACCGGGGAGCTGTTTTTT.

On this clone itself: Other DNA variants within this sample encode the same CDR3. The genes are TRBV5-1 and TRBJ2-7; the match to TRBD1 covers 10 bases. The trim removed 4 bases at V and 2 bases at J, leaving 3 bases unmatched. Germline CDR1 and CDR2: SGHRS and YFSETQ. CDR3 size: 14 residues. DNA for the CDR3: TGCGCCAGCAGCCCTGGACAGGGGGCCTACGAGCAGTACTTC. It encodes CASSPGQGAYEQYF.

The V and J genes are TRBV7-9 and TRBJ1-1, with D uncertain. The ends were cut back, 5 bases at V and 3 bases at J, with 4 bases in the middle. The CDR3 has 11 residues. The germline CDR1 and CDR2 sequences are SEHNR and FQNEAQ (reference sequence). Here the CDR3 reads CASSPDTEAFF. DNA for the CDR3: TGTGCCAGCAGCCCGGACACTGAAGCTTTCTTT. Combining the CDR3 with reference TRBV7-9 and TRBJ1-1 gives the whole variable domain DTGVSQNPRHKITKRGQNVTFRCDPISEHNRLYWYRQTLGQGPEFLTYFQNEAQLEKSRLLSDRFSAERPKGSFSTLEIQRTEQGDSAMYLCASSPDTEAFFGQGTRLTVV.

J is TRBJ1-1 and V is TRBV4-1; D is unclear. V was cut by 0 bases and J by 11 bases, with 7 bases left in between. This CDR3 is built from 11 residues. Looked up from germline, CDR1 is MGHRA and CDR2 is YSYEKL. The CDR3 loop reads CASSQDERAFF. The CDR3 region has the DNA TGCGCCAGCAGCCAAGACGAACGGGCTTTCTTT.

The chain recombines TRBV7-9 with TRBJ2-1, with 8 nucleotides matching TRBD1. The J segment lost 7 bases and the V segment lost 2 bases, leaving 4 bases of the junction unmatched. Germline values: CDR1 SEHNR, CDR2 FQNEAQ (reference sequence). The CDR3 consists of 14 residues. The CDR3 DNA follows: TGTGCCAGCAGCTTAACAGGGGGTAGGAATGAGCAGTTCTTC. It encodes CASSLTGGRNEQFF. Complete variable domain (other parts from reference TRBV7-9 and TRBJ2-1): DTGVSQNPRHKITKRGQNVTFRCDPISEHNRLYWYRQTLGQGPEFLTYFQNEAQLEKSRLLSDRFSAERPKGSFSTLEIQRTEQGDSAMYLCASSLTGGRNEQFFGPGTRLTVL.

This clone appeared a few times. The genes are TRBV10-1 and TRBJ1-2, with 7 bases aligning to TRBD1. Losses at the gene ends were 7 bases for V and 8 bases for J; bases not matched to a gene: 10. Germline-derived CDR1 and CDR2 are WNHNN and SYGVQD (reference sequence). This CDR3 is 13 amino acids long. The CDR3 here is CASMEDRRLGYTF. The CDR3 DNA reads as TGCGCCAGCATGGAGGACAGGCGTCTGGGCTACACCTTC.

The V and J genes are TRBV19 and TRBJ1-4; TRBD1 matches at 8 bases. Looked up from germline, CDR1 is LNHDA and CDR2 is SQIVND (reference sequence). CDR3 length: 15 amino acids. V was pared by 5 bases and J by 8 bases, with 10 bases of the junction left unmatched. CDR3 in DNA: TGTGCCAGTAGTGTCGGGACAGGTCTTCAAGAAAAACTGTTTTTT. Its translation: CASSVGTGLQEKLFF.

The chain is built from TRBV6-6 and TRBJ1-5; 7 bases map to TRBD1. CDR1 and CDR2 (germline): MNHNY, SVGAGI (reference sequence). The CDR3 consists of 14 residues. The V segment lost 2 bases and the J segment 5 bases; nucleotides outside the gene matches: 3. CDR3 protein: CASSYQGVHQPQHF. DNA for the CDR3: TGTGCCAGCAGTTACCAGGGGGTTCATCAGCCCCAGCATTTT.

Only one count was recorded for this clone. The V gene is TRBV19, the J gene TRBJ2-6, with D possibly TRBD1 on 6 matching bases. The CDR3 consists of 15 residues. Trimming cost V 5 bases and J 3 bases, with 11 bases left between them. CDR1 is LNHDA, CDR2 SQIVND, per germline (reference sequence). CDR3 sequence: CASSLQGNGANVLTF. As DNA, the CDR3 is TGTGCCAGTAGTCTACAGGGAAATGGGGCCAACGTCCTGACTTTC. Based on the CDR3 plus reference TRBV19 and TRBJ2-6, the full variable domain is DGGITQSPKYLFRKEGQNVTLSCEQNLNHDAMYWYRQDPGQGLRLIYYSQIVNDFQKGDIAEGYSVSREKKESFPLTVTSAQKNPTAFYLCASSLQGNGANVLTFGAGSRLTVL.

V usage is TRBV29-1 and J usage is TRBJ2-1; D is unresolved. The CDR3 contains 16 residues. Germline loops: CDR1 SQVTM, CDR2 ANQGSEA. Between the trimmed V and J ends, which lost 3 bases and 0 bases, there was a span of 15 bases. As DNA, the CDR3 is TGCAGCGTTGATCCTCGGTACGAGTACTCCTACAATGAGCAGTTCTTC. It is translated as CSVDPRYEYSYNEQFF.

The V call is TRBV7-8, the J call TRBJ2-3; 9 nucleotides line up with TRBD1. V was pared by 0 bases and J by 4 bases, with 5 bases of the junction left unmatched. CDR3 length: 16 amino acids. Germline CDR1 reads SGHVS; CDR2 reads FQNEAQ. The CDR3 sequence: CASSLAGGQGSDTQYF. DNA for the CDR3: TGTGCCAGCAGCTTAGCGGGGGGACAGGGATCAGATACGCAGTATTTT.

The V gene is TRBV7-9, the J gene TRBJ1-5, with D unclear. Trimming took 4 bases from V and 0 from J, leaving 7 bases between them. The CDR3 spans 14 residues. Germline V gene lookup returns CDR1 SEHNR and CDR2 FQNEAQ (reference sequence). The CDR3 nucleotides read TGTGCCAGCAGCTCCGGACTTAGCAATCAGCCCCAGCATTTT. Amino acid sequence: CASSSGLSNQPQHF.

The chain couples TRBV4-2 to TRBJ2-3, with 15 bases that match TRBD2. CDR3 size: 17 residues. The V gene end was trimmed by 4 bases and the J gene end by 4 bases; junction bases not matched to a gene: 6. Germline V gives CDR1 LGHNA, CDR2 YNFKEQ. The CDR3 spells CASSLGLAGGPSDTQYF. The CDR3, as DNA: TGTGCCAGCAGCCTTGGACTAGCGGGGGGGCCTTCAGATACGCAGTATTTT.

In DNA form, the CDR3 reads TGCGCCAGCAGGCCGGGACTAGCGGGAGAGACTCCCTACAATGAGCAGTTCTTC. Encoded protein: CASRPGLAGETPYNEQFF. The chain joins TRBV5-1 to TRBJ2-1; 14 bases are shared with TRBD2. The trim removed 5 bases at V and 2 bases at J, leaving 9 bases unmatched. This CDR3 contains 18 residues. In germline, CDR1 is SGHRS, CDR2 YFSETQ. Using reference TRBV5-1 and TRBJ2-1 for the parts outside the CDR3, the full variable domain is KAGVTQTPRYLIKTRGQQVTLSCSPISGHRSVSWYQQTPGQGLQFLFEYFSETQRNKGNFPGRFSGRQFSNSRSEMNVSTLELGDSALYLCASRPGLAGETPYNEQFFGPGTRLTVL.